This T cell receptor (beta chain) was obtained from a study of CD4+ T cells in melanoma. Whole-study results and caveats: CD8+ T cell, macrophage and B cell function reportedly correlated with neoantigen-specific CD4+ T cells. In melanoma, neoantigen-specific CD4+ T cells reportedly differed in differentiation state.

The V end lost 4 bases, the J end lost 4 bases, and 13 bases lay between the germline ends. This CDR3 contains 14 residues. Germline V gene sequence: CDR1 SGHDN, CDR2 FVKESK. Libraries were prepared by immunoSEQ multiplex PCR; TCRdb keeps only in-frame clonotypes and omits some of them. The repertoire holds about 140,000 clones, with around nine tenths as singletons. Details on this clone: Its specificity is unknown.

The sequence came from a human donor with melanoma. The rearrangement uses TRBV14 and TRBJ2-5; D call uncertain. The CDR3 region is CASSLTGLPETQYF. The CDR3 nucleotides are TGTGCCAGCAGCCTTACTGGCCTCCCAGAGACCCAGTACTTC.